This TCR beta chain was found in a study of radiotherapy plus CTLA-4 blockade in lung cancer. For the study at large: The study recorded objective responses in roughly 20% of patients and disease control in approximately 29%. Whole-study findings and limits: Tumor-origin TCR clones grew in blood after radiotherapy plus ipilimumab.

Assay: immunoSEQ multiplex PCR; the TCRdb copy retains only in-frame clones and omits some. The table records tens of thousands of clones, 70% to 80% of them present only once. In the case of this clone: Its antigen is currently unknown.

Germline CDR1 is SGDLS and CDR2 is YYNGEE. This CDR3 region has 15 residues. Trimming cost V 0 bases and J 5 bases, with 9 bases left between them. Ipilimumab CTLA-4 blockade and focal radiation were given to patients with chemo-refractory metastatic non-small-cell lung cancer. The TCR was taken from a human donor with non-small cell lung cancer who had a partial response to radiotherapy plus ipilimumab. This chain connects TRBV9 to TRBJ1-6, with a tentative D call TRBD1 (6 bases). The specimen comprised peripheral blood, sampled from a patient treated with radiotherapy plus ipilimumab. CDR3 amino acids: CASSVVGGNNSPLHF. DNA of the CDR3: TGTGCCAGCAGCGTAGTTGGGGGCAATAATTCACCCCTCCACTTT.